The sequence of this T cell receptor (beta chain) was determined in a study of CD8 T cells in ankylosing spondylitis. This clonotype was picked up many times. Antigen specificity is unknown. This CDR3 region has 14 residues. The trim removed 8 bases at V and 3 bases at J, leaving 10 bases unmatched. Study outcomes and limitations: Among TCR beta sequences, a motif of roughly 8 highly homologous variants appeared characteristic of ankylosing spondylitis blood.

TCRdb re-called the 5' RACE reads with MiXCR, one entry per CDR3 protein. The top ten clones hold around 3.6% of a sample with about 500,000 distinct CDR3 sequences, approximately 5% of them seen once. Material for sequencing was blood, either unsorted or a sorted T cell fraction (not recorded which). This receptor was identified in a male donor with ankylosing spondylitis. The rearrangement uses TRBV12-3 or TRBV12-4 and TRBJ2-7; 7 bases are shared with TRBD1. The CDR3 region is CASGTKTGFYEQYF. In nucleotides, the CDR3 is TGTGCCAGCGGTACAAAGACAGGGTTCTACGAGCAGTACTTC.